Listed below are T cell receptor beta chains from one sample, sequenced in a study of blood T cell repertoires in COVID-19. Sequencing used immunoSEQ multiplex PCR; TCRdb keeps in-frame clones, though not all of them. The sample records a few hundred thousand clones, 85% to 90% being singletons. Sequencing was done on a sample of PBMCs or T cells enriched from blood (not recorded which). The receptors originated from a woman aged 25 to 39 who had recovered from COVID-19. Both conserved end residues are part of each CDR3. The order of the fields is D gene, clone size, V gene, J gene, CDR3 DNA, CDR3 protein. A D gene is named only where the DNA matches it firmly. A clone size is listed for some rows: how often the clone was seen (once, few, many), or a class if it is expanded.

>NA|NA|TRBV7-2|TRBJ1-6
TGTGCCAGCAGCGGTCGGACGGGGGATAATTCACCTCTCCACTTT
CASSGRTGDNSPLHF
>TRBD2|NA|TRBV7-2|TRBJ2-3
TGTGCCAGCAGCTCCCGACTAGCGGGGCTCGGGAGGGATACGCAGTATTTT
CASSSRLAGLGRDTQYF
>NA|NA|TRBV3-1/TRBV3-2|TRBJ2-7
TGTGCCAGCAGCCAAGACAGGGGTACCGAGCAGTACTTC
CASSQDRGTEQYF
>NA|NA|TRBV9|TRBJ1-2
TGTGCCAGCAGCGAACTAGGACTGCCCTCAGGCTATGGCTACACCTTC
CASSELGLPSGYGYTF
>NA|NA|TRBV19|TRBJ1-5
TGTGCCAGTAGTATCTCAGGGAAGGAGCAGCCCCAGCATTTT
CASSISGKEQPQHF
>NA|NA|TRBV5-4|TRBJ2-7
TGTGCCACAGGACTCGATTCCTACGAGCAGTACTTC
CATGLDSYEQYF
>TRBD2|NA|TRBV30|TRBJ2-7
TGTGCCTGGAGTGGTATAGCGGGGCCCTACGAGCAGTACTTC
CAWSGIAGPYEQYF
>NA|NA|TRBV5-1|TRBJ2-5
TGCGCCAGCAGCTTGGCGGTGGAGCGGGAGACCCAGTACTTC
CASSLAVERETQYF
>TRBD1|NA|TRBV28|TRBJ1-1
TGTGCCAGCAGTCCTTGGACAGGCCAGAACACTGAAGCTTTCTTT
CASSPWTGQNTEAFF
>TRBD1|NA|TRBV7-2|TRBJ1-1
TGTGCCAGCAGCCCGACAGGGCGCACTGAAGCTTTCTTT
CASSPTGRTEAFF
>NA|NA|TRBV27|TRBJ1-5
TGTGCCAGCAGTCGAGGCGGCCTTCAGCCCCAGCATTTT
CASSRGGLQPQHF
>TRBD1|NA|TRBV7-3|TRBJ2-6
TGTGCCAGCAGCTTAACCCCTCGGACAGGACCCTCTGGGGCCAACGTCCTGACTTTC
CASSLTPRTGPSGANVLTF
>NA|NA|TRBV20-1|TRBJ2-7
TGCAGTGCTCGTTCGGACGAGCAGTACTTC
CSARSDEQYF
>TRBD1|NA|TRBV4-1|TRBJ2-2
TGCGCCAGCAGCCAAGGACAGGGGGGGAACACCGGGGAGCTGTTTTTT
CASSQGQGGNTGELFF
>NA|once|TRBV29-1|TRBJ1-1
TGCAGCGTTGACGGGAGGGGCAGGAACACTGAAGCTTTCTTT
CSVDGRGRNTEAFF
>NA|NA|TRBV6-5|TRBJ1-2
TGTGCCAGCAGTTACTCTTTGAGTAGAAACTATGGCTACACCTTC
CASSYSLSRNYGYTF
>TRBD2|NA|TRBV28|TRBJ2-7
TGTGCCACCCAACCCGGCGTAGGACTAGCGGGAGGCCATTCCTACGAGCAGTACTTC
CATQPGVGLAGGHSYEQYF
>NA|NA|TRBV12-5|TRBJ1-1
TGTGCTAGTGGTTCCGCCGGGGGGATGAACACTGAAGCTTTCTTT
CASGSAGGMNTEAFF
>NA|NA|TRBV7-7|TRBJ2-3
TGTGCTAGCAGCTTGGGGAGCGGGTATGCAGATACGCAGTATTTT
CASSLGSGYADTQYF
>NA|NA|TRBV7-2|TRBJ2-5
TGTGCCAGCAAAAAGAGGGGGGAGGGCCGACAAGAGACCCAGTACTTC
CASKKRGEGRQETQYF
>TRBD1|NA|TRBV19|TRBJ1-5
TGTGCCACCCAGACAGGGGAAACTAGTCGGCCCCAGCATTTT
CATQTGETSRPQHF
>NA|NA|TRBV27|TRBJ2-7
TGTGCCAGCGGAGGGGGGGGACCCTACGAGCAGTACTTC
CASGGGGPYEQYF
>TRBD1|once|TRBV28|TRBJ2-7
TGTGCCAGCTCCCCAGGGGGCCTTCTGTCCTACGAGCAGTACTTC
CASSPGGLLSYEQYF
>NA|NA|TRBV19|TRBJ2-1
TGTGCCAGTAGTATGCGAGGCGATGAGCAGTTCTTC
CASSMRGDEQFF
>TRBD2|NA|TRBV10-2|TRBJ2-7
TGCGCCAGTGGAGGACTAGCGGAGCAGTACTTC
CASGGLAEQYF
>TRBD1|NA|TRBV30|TRBJ2-5
TGTGCCTGGGCAGGGGGCTCCCTAGAGACCCAGTACTTC
CAWAGGSLETQYF